These 27 T cell receptor beta chains share one sample of origin, sequenced in a study of blood T cell repertoires in COVID-19. Assay: immunoSEQ multiplex PCR; the TCRdb copy retains only in-frame clones and omits some. The sample consists of roughly 140,000 clones, 85% to 90% of them appearing once. What was sequenced was peripheral blood. Receptors were obtained from a woman older than 75 with acute or convalescent COVID-19.

V gene TRBV19 combines with J gene TRBJ1-5, with D perhaps TRBD1 (6 bases). The germline gives CDR1 LNHDA, CDR2 SQIVND (reference sequence). V was cut by 6 bases and J by 5 bases, with 17 bases left in between. The CDR3 loop spans 15 amino acids. The CDR3 DNA reads as TGTGCCAGTAGCCCGACCAGGGGAGGGTATCAGCCCCAGCATTTT. Protein sequence: CASSPTRGGYQPQHF.

This clone was seen a handful of times. This chain uses TRBV7-3 with TRBJ2-7, with TRBD1 as a possible D gene (6 bases). The V gene lost 5 bases and the J gene lost 6 bases, with 20 bases spanning the gap. Germline CDR1 SGHTA, CDR2 FQGTGA. The length of the CDR3 is 15 residues. CDR3 bases: TGTGCCAGCAGCCTAAACCCGACAGGCGTCTCCGAGCAGTACTTC. Protein product: CASSLNPTGVSEQYF.

The chain has TRBV7-9 and TRBJ1-1; 7 bases line up with TRBD1. The J segment lost 4 bases and the V segment lost 5 bases, leaving 10 bases of the junction unmatched. Germline CDR1 SEHNR, CDR2 FQNEAQ (reference sequence). The CDR3 runs 15 residues. The CDR3 loop is CASSPTGTESTEAFF. DNA of the CDR3: TGTGCCAGCAGCCCCACCGGGACAGAGTCCACTGAAGCTTTCTTT.

The CDR3 DNA is TGCGCCAGCAGCCCCAGGGGGTATACGCAGTATTTT. It translates to CASSPRGYTQYF. The rearrangement uses TRBV4-3 and TRBJ2-3; 7 bases are a match to TRBD1. This CDR3 contains 12 residues. After removal of 4 bases from V and 7 bases from J, the junction contained 2 bases not matched to a gene. Looked up from germline, CDR1 is LGHNA and CDR2 is YSLEER.

The chain carries TRBV19 and TRBJ1-3; 8 bases line up with TRBD1. Germline V gives CDR1 LNHDA, CDR2 SQIVND (reference sequence). This CDR3 has 18 amino acids. Germline trimming cut 3 bases from V and 0 bases from J; bases unmatched to any gene: 10. The CDR3, as DNA: TGTGCCAGTAGTATTCCCCCGGGACAGGATTTCTCTGGAAACACCATATATTTT. Residues: CASSIPPGQDFSGNTIYF.

The CDR3: CASSQGTRDSPLHF. For the CDR3, the DNA is TGTGCCAGCAGCCAAGGGACAAGGGATTCACCCCTCCACTTT. The rearrangement links TRBV14 to TRBJ1-6; D might be TRBD1 (5 bases). This CDR3 is 14 amino acids long. V was shortened by 1 base and J by 8 bases, with 9 bases between the two germline ends. Germline assignment: CDR1 SGHDN and CDR2 FVKESK. Supplemented by reference TRBV14 and TRBJ1-6, the full variable domain reads EAGVTQFPSHSVIEKGQTVTLRCDPISGHDNLYWYRRVMGKEIKFLLHFVKESKQDESGMPNNRFLAERTGGTYSTLKVQPAELEDSGVYFCASSQGTRDSPLHFGNGTRLTVT.

Here the CDR3 reads CASSPPHRGYNSPLHF. The CDR3 DNA sequence: TGTGCCAGCTCACCCCCTCACAGGGGCTATAATTCACCCCTCCACTTT. The chain links TRBV18 to TRBJ1-6; 7 bases line up with TRBD1. Germline trimming cut 3 bases from V and 3 bases from J; bases unmatched to any gene: 5. Germline CDR1 and CDR2: KGHSH and LQKENI. The CDR3 extends over 16 amino acids.

The gene calls are TRBV5-1 and TRBJ2-2; possible D gene TRBD1, 5 bases. The CDR3 consists of 16 residues. Germline loops: CDR1 SGHRS, CDR2 YFSETQ. V shed 5 bases and J shed 0 bases, with 14 bases lying between them. The CDR3 here is CASRENQGTNTGELFF. In DNA form, the CDR3 reads TGCGCCAGCAGGGAAAATCAGGGAACGAACACCGGGGAGCTGTTTTTT.

The chain couples TRBV3-1 (or the pseudogene TRBV3-2) to TRBJ2-2; tentatively, D is TRBD1 (6 bases). The CDR3 length is 13 residues. Trimming took 10 bases from V and 1 from J, leaving 10 bases between them. CDR1 is LGHDT, CDR2 YNNKEL, per germline (reference sequence). The CDR3 DNA is TGTGCCACAGGACAGTTGAACACCGGGGAGCTGTTTTTT. Translating gives CATGQLNTGELFF.

The V gene is TRBV6-5, the J gene TRBJ1-1; the D is unclear. V was pared by 2 bases and J by 0 bases, with 10 bases between. This CDR3 spans 15 amino acids. CDR1 and CDR2 (germline): MNHEY, SVGAGI. CDR3 DNA: TGTGCCAGCAGTTACCAGGTATCCGTGAACACTGAAGCTTTCTTT. Residues: CASSYQVSVNTEAFF.

The chain links TRBV2 to TRBJ1-6; possible D gene TRBD1, 6 bases. The CDR3 length is 15 residues. Germline V gene lookup returns CDR1 SNHLY and CDR2 FYNNEI. V lost 7 bases to trimming and J lost 6 bases, with 16 bases between them. This chain's CDR3 is CASMRGGGSNSPLHF. The CDR3 nucleotides are TGTGCCAGCATGAGGGGGGGTGGGAGTAATTCACCCCTCCACTTT.

This sequence joins TRBV18 and TRBJ1-1; TRBD1 aligns across 7 bases. The germline V gene has CDR1 KGHSH and CDR2 LQKENI. The CDR3 covers 16 residues. Trimming at V came to 4 bases and at J to 0 bases, leaving 8 bases not matched to a gene. CDR3 nucleotide sequence: TGTGCCAGCTCACTAGGACAGGTACGCATGAACACTGAAGCTTTCTTT. Its protein product is CASSLGQVRMNTEAFF.

The CDR3, as DNA: TGTGCCAGTAGTGTGGGGCCCTTCGATGGAAACACCATATATTTT. Its translation: CASSVGPFDGNTIYF. The V gene is TRBV19, the J gene TRBJ1-3, with D perhaps TRBD1 (5 bases). V shed 5 bases and J shed 3 bases, with 14 bases lying between them. The CDR3 sequence is 15 residues long. Germline lookup yields CDR1 LNHDA and CDR2 SQIVND (reference sequence).

The chain carries TRBV9 and TRBJ1-3, with D tentatively TRBD1 (5 bases). The CDR3 is made up of 16 amino acids. V was shortened by 4 bases and J by 4 bases, with 18 bases between the two germline ends. Germline CDR1 is SGDLS and CDR2 is YYNGEE. As DNA, the CDR3 is TGTGCCAGCAGCCCCGCCCCTCAGGGAGGGGGAAACACCATATATTTT. It translates to CASSPAPQGGGNTIYF.

In this sample, this clone turned up once. The CDR3 protein is CASTDPGLAGSEQYF. The CDR3 coding sequence is TGTGCCAGCACCGACCCGGGACTAGCGGGGAGCGAGCAGTACTTC. The rearrangement links TRBV2 to TRBJ2-7, with 13 bases aligning to TRBD2. The CDR3 extends over 15 amino acids. J lost 6 bases, V lost 7 bases, and 9 bases had no gene match. Looked up from germline, CDR1 is SNHLY and CDR2 is FYNNEI.

The chain employs TRBV6-5 and TRBJ1-1, with D tentatively TRBD1 (6 bases). V dropped 7 bases and J dropped 5 bases, with 20 bases sitting between them. Germline V CDR1 and CDR2: MNHEY, SVGAGI. The CDR3 contains 15 residues. This chain's CDR3 is CASNLGGGRWTEAFF. CDR3 nucleotides: TGTGCCAGCAACCTCGGGGGGGGGCGATGGACTGAAGCTTTCTTT.

Here the CDR3 DNA reads TGTGCCAGCAGCCAACGAAAGCGACAGGGATTAGTACGGCATAGCAATCAGCCCCAGCATTTT. It yields the protein CASSQRKRQGLVRHSNQPQHF. V usage is TRBV3-1 (or the pseudogene TRBV3-2) and J usage is TRBJ1-5; TRBD1 aligns across 7 bases. CDR3 length equals 21 residues. Germline V gives CDR1 LGHDT, CDR2 YNNKEL (reference sequence). Losses at the gene ends were 2 bases for V and 0 bases for J; bases not matched to a gene: 19.

The table lists this clone with a count of one. The gene calls are TRBV3-1 (or the pseudogene TRBV3-2) and TRBJ1-2; a weak D match, TRBD1 (5 bases). The V and J ends lost 4 bases and 4 bases respectively, with 16 bases between them. The CDR3 has 15 residues. Germline lookup yields CDR1 LGHDT and CDR2 YNNKEL (reference sequence). CDR3 nucleotide sequence: TGTGCCAGCAGCCTCACCATCGGGGGAAGCTATGGCTACACCTTC. It is translated as CASSLTIGGSYGYTF.

Details on this clone: Sequence at one end of the junction differs from germline and may be a read error. The chain combines TRBV5-6 with TRBJ1-3, with 9 bases matching TRBD1. The CDR3 extends over 12 amino acids. Germline V gene sequence: CDR1 SGHDT, CDR2 YYEEEE. Here the CDR3 reads CASSSGTGLWDF. The CDR3 DNA follows: TGTGCCAGCAGCTCCGGGACAGGGCTTTGGGATTTT.

This CDR3 is CASSWTSRGSETQYF. In DNA form, the CDR3 reads TGCGCCAGCAGCTGGACTAGTCGGGGCAGTGAGACCCAGTACTTC. The chain recombines TRBV5-1 with TRBJ2-5; TRBD2 matches 7 bases. The V and J ends lost 3 bases and 5 bases, in that order; junction bases with no gene match: 10. This CDR3 is 15 amino acids long. CDR1 SGHRS and CDR2 YFSETQ come from the germline V gene.

The chain joins TRBV5-1 to TRBJ2-4, with 7 bases aligning to TRBD2. V was pared by 4 bases and J by 9 bases, with 10 bases of the junction left unmatched. Germline CDR1 reads SGHRS; CDR2 reads YFSETQ. This CDR3 region has 14 residues. Written as DNA, the CDR3 is TGCGCCAGCAGCCCAGGACTAGTTAGGGGCATTCAGTACTTC. Amino acid sequence: CASSPGLVRGIQYF.

This clone was found once. This sequence joins TRBV7-6 and TRBJ2-2; 8 nucleotides align to TRBD2. Trimming cost V 2 bases and J 5 bases; bases outside gene matches: 13. There are 18 residues in the CDR3. Germline V gene sequence: CDR1 SGHVS, CDR2 FNYEAQ. CDR3 in DNA: TGTGCCAGCAGCTTACCTCTCTCGGGAGGGCTTAATACCGGGGAGCTGTTTTTT. Protein sequence: CASSLPLSGGLNTGELFF.

The V gene is TRBV28, the J gene TRBJ1-2; TRBD1 aligns across 10 bases. The CDR3 loop spans 15 amino acids. Germline trimming cut 5 bases from V and 2 bases from J; bases unmatched to any gene: 5. Germline V gene lookup returns CDR1 MDHEN and CDR2 SYDVKM. The CDR3 region has the DNA TGTGCCAGCAGTGGACTGGGACAGGGGAACTATGGCTACACCTTC. Protein sequence: CASSGLGQGNYGYTF.

The V call is TRBV5-8, the J call TRBJ1-2, with D possibly TRBD1 on 5 matching bases. The CDR3 consists of 13 residues. CDR1 SGHTS and CDR2 YDEGEE come from the germline V gene. The V end was cut by 0 bases, the J end by 2 bases, with 5 bases between. The CDR3 DNA is TGTGCCAGCAGCTTGGACAGGAACTATGGCTACACCTTC. Its protein product is CASSLDRNYGYTF.

This clone showed up just once. The chain is built from TRBV6-5 and TRBJ2-2; TRBD1 aligns across 8 bases. This CDR3 region has 13 residues. The germline gives CDR1 MNHEY, CDR2 SVGAGI. Losses at the gene ends were 9 bases for V and 4 bases for J; bases not matched to a gene: 4. CDR3 region: CARGQEGTGELFF. The CDR3 bases are TGTGCCAGGGGACAGGAAGGCACCGGGGAGCTGTTTTTT.

Here the CDR3 reads CASSLGDLVEQYF. CDR3 nucleotide sequence: TGTGCCAGCAGCTTAGGCGACTTGGTCGAGCAGTACTTC. The chain has TRBV7-9 and TRBJ2-7; D remains ambiguous. Trimming shortened V by 1 base and J by 6 bases, and 10 bases separated the two germline ends. Germline CDR1 is SEHNR and CDR2 is FQNEAQ (reference sequence). CDR3 size: 13 residues.

This chain uses TRBV7-9 with TRBJ1-4; D might be TRBD1 (6 bases). CDR3 length: 15 residues. Looked up from germline, CDR1 is SEHNR and CDR2 is FQNEAQ (reference sequence). Deletions cut 5 bases from V and 6 bases from J, with 16 bases between. The chain's CDR3 is CASSVGGGTYEKLFF. The CDR3 nucleotides read TGTGCCAGCAGCGTAGGGGGAGGGACGTATGAAAAACTGTTTTTT. Variable domain in full (rest from reference TRBV7-9 and TRBJ1-4): DTGVSQNPRHKITKRGQNVTFRCDPISEHNRLYWYRQTLGQGPEFLTYFQNEAQLEKSRLLSDRFSAERPKGSFSTLEIQRTEQGDSAMYLCASSVGGGTYEKLFFGSGTQLSVL.